Sequencing of this TCR beta chain was carried out in a study of T cell responses to AZD1222 COVID-19 vaccine. Study findings and constraints: Recipients of AZD1222 seropositive at baseline numbered only five or six. The donors showed a predominance of white British ancestry and of females, with possible underestimation of clonal diversity. Spike-specific TCRs gained breadth and depth after people received two AZD1222 doses. Unmutated regions of variants are reportedly targeted by nearly half of spike-specific TCRs.

Clones were sequenced by immunoSEQ multiplex PCR, and TCRdb holds only the in-frame ones, with some missing. The top ten clones hold 4% to 5.5% of a sample with over 150,000 clones, around 92% of them seen once. Remarks on this clone: The antigen is unknown.

Source: peripheral blood, taken on day 0 of MenACWY control vaccination. The clonotype originates from an adult in good health.

The DNA for the CDR3 is TGTGCCAGCAGCTTTTCAGGGACTCCTCACACAGATACGCAGTATTTT. It specifies CASSFSGTPHTDTQYF. The chain is built from TRBV11-2 and TRBJ2-3; possibly TRBD2 for D (6 bases). The length of the CDR3 is 16 residues. V was clipped by 3 bases and J by 2 bases, with 15 bases between them. Looked up from germline, CDR1 is SGHAT and CDR2 is FQNNGV.